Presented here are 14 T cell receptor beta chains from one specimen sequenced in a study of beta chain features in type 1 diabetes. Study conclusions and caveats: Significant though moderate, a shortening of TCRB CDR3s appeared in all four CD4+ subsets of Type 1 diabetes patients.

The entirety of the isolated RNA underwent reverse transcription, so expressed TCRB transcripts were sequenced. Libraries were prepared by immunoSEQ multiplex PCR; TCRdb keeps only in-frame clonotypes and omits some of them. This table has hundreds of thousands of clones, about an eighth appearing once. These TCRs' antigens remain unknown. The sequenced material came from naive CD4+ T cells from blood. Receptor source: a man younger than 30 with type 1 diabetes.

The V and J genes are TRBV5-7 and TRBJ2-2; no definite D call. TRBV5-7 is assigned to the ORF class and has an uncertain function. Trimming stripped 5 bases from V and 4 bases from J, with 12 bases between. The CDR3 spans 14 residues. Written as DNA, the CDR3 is TGTGCCAGCAGACTATATAGGAGCACCGGGGAGCTGTTTTTT. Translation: CASRLYRSTGELFF.

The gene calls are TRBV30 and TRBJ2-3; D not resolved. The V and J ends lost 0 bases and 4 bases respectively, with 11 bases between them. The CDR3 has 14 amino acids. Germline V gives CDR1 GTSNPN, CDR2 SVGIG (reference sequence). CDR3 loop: CAWSVLGSADTQYF. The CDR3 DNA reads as TGTGCCTGGAGTGTACTCGGGTCGGCAGATACGCAGTATTTT.

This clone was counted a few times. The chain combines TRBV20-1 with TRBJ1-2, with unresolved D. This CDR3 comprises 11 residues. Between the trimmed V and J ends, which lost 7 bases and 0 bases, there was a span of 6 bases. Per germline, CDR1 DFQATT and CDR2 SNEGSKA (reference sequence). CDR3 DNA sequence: TGCAGTGTGGAGTCTAACTATGGCTACACCTTC. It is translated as CSVESNYGYTF.

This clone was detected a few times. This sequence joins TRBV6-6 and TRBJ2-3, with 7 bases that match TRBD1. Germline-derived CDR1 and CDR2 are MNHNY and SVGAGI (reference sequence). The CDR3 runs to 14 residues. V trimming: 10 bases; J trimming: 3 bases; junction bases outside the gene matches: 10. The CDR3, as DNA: TGTGCCATCAAGAGGACAGGAAGTACAGATACGCAGTATTTT. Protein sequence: CAIKRTGSTDTQYF.

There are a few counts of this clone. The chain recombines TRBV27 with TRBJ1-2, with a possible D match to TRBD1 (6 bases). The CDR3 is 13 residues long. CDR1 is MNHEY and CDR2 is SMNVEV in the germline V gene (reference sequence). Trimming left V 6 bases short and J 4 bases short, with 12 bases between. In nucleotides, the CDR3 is TGTGCCAGCAGCCCCCGGACAGCCTATGGCTACACCTTC. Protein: CASSPRTAYGYTF.

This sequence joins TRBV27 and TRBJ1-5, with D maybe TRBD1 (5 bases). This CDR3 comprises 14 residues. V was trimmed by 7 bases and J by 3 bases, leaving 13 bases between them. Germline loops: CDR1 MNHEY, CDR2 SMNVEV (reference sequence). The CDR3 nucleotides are TGTGCCAGCAAGGCAGGGTACGACAATCAGCCCCAGCATTTT. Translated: CASKAGYDNQPQHF.

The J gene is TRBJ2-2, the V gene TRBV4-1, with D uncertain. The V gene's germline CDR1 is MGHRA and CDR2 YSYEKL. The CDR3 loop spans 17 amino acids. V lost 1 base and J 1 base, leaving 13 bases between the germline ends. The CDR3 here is CASSQGSSARNTGELFF. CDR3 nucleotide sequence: TGCGCCAGCAGCCAAGGGTCCAGCGCCAGGAACACCGGGGAGCTGTTTTTT.

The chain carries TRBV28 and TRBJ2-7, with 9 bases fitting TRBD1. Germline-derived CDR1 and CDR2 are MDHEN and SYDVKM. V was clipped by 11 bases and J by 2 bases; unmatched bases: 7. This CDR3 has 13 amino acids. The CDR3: CAAGGTGPYEQYF. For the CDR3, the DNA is TGTGCCGCTGGGGGGACAGGGCCCTACGAGCAGTACTTC.

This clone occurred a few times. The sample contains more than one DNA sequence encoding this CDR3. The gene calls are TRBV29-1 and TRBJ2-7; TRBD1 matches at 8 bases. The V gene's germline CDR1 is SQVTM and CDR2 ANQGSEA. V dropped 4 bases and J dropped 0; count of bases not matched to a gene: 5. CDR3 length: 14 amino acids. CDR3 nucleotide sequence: TGCAGCGTTGGGGTCAGGGGGCTCTCCTACGAGCAGTACTTC. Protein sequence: CSVGVRGLSYEQYF.

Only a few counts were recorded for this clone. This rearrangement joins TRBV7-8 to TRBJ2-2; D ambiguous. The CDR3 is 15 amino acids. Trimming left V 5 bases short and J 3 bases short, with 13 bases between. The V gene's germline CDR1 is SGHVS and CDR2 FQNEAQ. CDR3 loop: CASSDLGGYTGELFF. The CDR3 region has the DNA TGTGCCAGCAGCGATCTGGGTGGTTACACCGGGGAGCTGTTTTTT. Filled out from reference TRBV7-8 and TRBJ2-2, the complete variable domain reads GAGVSQSPRYKVAKRGQDVALRCDPISGHVSLFWYQQALGQGPEFLTYFQNEAQLDKSGLPSDRFFAERPEGSVSTLKIQRTQQEDSAVYLCASSDLGGYTGELFFGEGSRLTVL.

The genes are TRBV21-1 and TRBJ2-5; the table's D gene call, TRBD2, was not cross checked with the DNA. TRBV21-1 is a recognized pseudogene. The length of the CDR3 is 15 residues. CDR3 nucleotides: TGTGCCAGCAGCAAAGAGGAGGCCAGTCAAGAGACCCAGTACTTC. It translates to CASSKEEASQETQYF.

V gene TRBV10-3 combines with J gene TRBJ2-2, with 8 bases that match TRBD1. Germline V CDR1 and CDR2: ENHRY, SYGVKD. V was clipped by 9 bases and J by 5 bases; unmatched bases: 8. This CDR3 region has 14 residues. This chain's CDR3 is CAIEPGGNTGELFF. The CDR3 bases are TGTGCCATTGAACCAGGGGGCAATACCGGGGAGCTGTTTTTT.

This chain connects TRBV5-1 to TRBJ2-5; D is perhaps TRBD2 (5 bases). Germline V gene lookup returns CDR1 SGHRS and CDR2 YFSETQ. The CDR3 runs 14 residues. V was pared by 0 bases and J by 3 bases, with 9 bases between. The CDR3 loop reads CASSLELAKETQYF. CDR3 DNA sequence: TGCGCCAGCAGCTTGGAGCTAGCCAAAGAGACCCAGTACTTC.

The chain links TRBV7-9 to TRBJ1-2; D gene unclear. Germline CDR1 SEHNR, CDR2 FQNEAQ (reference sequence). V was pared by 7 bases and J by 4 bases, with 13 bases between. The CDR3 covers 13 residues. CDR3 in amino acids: CASKLTASYGYTF. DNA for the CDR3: TGTGCCAGCAAGTTAACAGCATCCTATGGCTACACCTTC. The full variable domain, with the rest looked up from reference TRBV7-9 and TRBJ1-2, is DTGVSQNPRHKITKRGQNVTFRCDPISEHNRLYWYRQTLGQGPEFLTYFQNEAQLEKSRLLSDRFSAERPKGSFSTLEIQRTEQGDSAMYLCASKLTASYGYTFGSGTRLTVV.